The 30 T cell receptor beta chains reported below all come from one sample, sequenced in a study of CD8+CD57+ T cells in acquired aplastic anemia. Sequenced patients had shown CD8+CD57+ cell expansion by flow cytometry. Genomic DNA, serving as template, underwent TCR beta VDJ and CDR3 profiling. TCRdb processed the reads anew with MiXCR; each CDR3 protein has one entry. Of 180,000 or so distinct CDR3 sequences listed, 55% to 65% were seen once; the top ten hold about 42%. Sequencing input: sorted CD4+, CD8+, or CD8+CD57+ T cells (not recorded which) from PBMCs. Source of these receptors: a human donor with aplastic anemia.

J is TRBJ2-2 and V is TRBV5-8; D call uncertain. Looked up from germline, CDR1 is SGHTS and CDR2 is YDEGEE. With 3 bases removed from V and 4 bases from J, the gap between germline ends came to 19 bases. The CDR3 runs 17 residues. This CDR3 is CASSSPFNPAVTGELFF. DNA for the CDR3: TGTGCCAGCAGCTCCCCCTTTAACCCCGCGGTCACCGGGGAGCTGTTTTTT.

In its sample, this clonotype was seen a few times. The chain uses TRBV24-1 and TRBJ2-3; TRBD2 aligns across 7 bases. Losses at the gene ends were 4 bases for V and 4 bases for J; bases not matched to a gene: 16. Germline V gives CDR1 KGHDR, CDR2 SFDVKD. The CDR3 loop spans 18 amino acids. CDR3 residues: CATSDPLGGSHDADTQYF. The CDR3 nucleotides are TGTGCCACCAGTGACCCCCTGGGCGGGAGTCATGACGCAGATACGCAGTATTTT.

The V and J genes are TRBV2 and TRBJ2-7; TRBD2 agrees at 11 bases. Losses at the gene ends were 2 bases for V and 5 bases for J; bases not matched to a gene: 8. The CDR3 covers 16 residues. CDR1 and CDR2 (germline): SNHLY, FYNNEI. In DNA form, the CDR3 reads TGTGCCAGCAGTGAACCGGAGACTAGCGGGGCCAACGAGCAGTACTTC. This sequence encodes CASSEPETSGANEQYF.

This clonotype has more than one count but fewer than ten. V and J are TRBV7-9 and TRBJ2-5, with D maybe TRBD1 (6 bases). The CDR3 length is 14 residues. Deletions cut 4 bases from V and 5 bases from J, with 14 bases between. Germline loops: CDR1 SEHNR, CDR2 FQNEAQ (reference sequence). In nucleotides, the CDR3 is TGTGCCAGCAGCTACCAAGGGGGAGCGGAGACCCAGTACTTC. Translating gives CASSYQGGAETQYF.

This sequence joins TRBV10-3 and TRBJ2-7; 8 bases are shared with TRBD2. V lost 0 bases, J lost 7 bases, and 8 bases stayed unmatched. The CDR3 has 15 amino acids. The germline CDR1 and CDR2 sequences are ENHRY and SYGVKD. The CDR3 DNA is TGTGCCATCAGTGAGTCTCAAGCGGGAGTTGGGGAGCAGTACTTC. It yields the protein CAISESQAGVGEQYF.

The chain carries TRBV20-1 and TRBJ2-2, with D unresolved. Trimming cost V 1 base and J 2 bases, with 5 bases left between them. Germline values: CDR1 DFQATT, CDR2 SNEGSKA (reference sequence). This CDR3 is 13 amino acids long. The CDR3 is CSARAENTGELFF. The CDR3, as DNA: TGCAGTGCTAGAGCCGAAAACACCGGGGAGCTGTTTTTT.

This chain connects TRBV5-4 to TRBJ2-7; TRBD2 agrees at 14 bases. V shed 4 bases, J shed 4 bases, and the junction held 7 bases outside the gene matches. The germline gives CDR1 SGHNT, CDR2 YYREEE (reference sequence). The CDR3 totals 16 residues. The CDR3 loop reads CASSRLAGGPGYEQYF. DNA for the CDR3: TGTGCCAGCAGCCGACTAGCGGGAGGGCCCGGATACGAGCAGTACTTC.

The chain joins TRBV7-3 to TRBJ1-6; D is unclear. The CDR3 extends over 14 amino acids. Trimming took 3 bases from V and 8 from J, leaving 11 bases between them. In germline, CDR1 is SGHTA, CDR2 FQGTGA. The CDR3 nucleotides read TGTGCCAGCAGCTTGGTAGGCCCGGATTCACCCCTCCACTTT. It codes for CASSLVGPDSPLHF.

This clonotype was picked up a small number of times. The chain uses TRBV6-1 and TRBJ1-2, with D uncertain. The ends were cut back, 10 bases at V and 8 bases at J, with 20 bases in the middle. The CDR3 consists of 13 residues. Germline CDR1 MNHNS, CDR2 SASEGT. This CDR3 is CAILDPVSAGYTF. For the CDR3, the DNA is TGTGCCATCCTGGATCCTGTGTCCGCGGGCTACACCTTC.

V is TRBV7-9 and J is TRBJ1-6; D gene uncertain. This CDR3 has 16 residues. Trimming took off 1 base at V and 8 bases at J, with 15 bases between the two ends. The V gene's germline CDR1 is SEHNR and CDR2 FQNEAQ (reference sequence). The CDR3 spells CASSLVTGFGDSPLHF. CDR3 coding DNA: TGTGCCAGCAGCTTAGTTACGGGCTTCGGGGATTCACCCCTCCACTTT.

This chain joins TRBV7-6 and TRBJ1-6; D may be TRBD1 (5 bases). The CDR3 consists of 16 residues. Trimming removed 5 bases at V and 6 bases at J, with 17 bases between. Germline V gene sequence: CDR1 SGHVS, CDR2 FNYEAQ. The DNA of the CDR3 is TGTGCCAGCAGCATGAATACAGGCCCCCCTAATTCACCCCTCCACTTT. Translating it yields CASSMNTGPPNSPLHF. Variable domain in full (rest from reference TRBV7-6 and TRBJ1-6): GAGVSQSPRYKVTKRGQDVALRCDPISGHVSLYWYRQALGQGPEFLTYFNYEAQQDKSGLPNDRFSAERPEGSISTLTIQRTEQRDSAMYRCASSMNTGPPNSPLHFGNGTRLTVT.

V and J are TRBV11-2 and TRBJ1-6; 7 bases fit TRBD1. Germline V CDR1 and CDR2: SGHAT, FQNNGV. V was pared by 5 bases and J by 7 bases, with 5 bases of the junction left unmatched. The CDR3 is made up of 14 amino acids. CDR3 sequence (DNA): TGTGCCAGCAGCGTGACAGGGCGGAATTCACCCCTCCACTTT. Its protein is CASSVTGRNSPLHF. The full variable domain, with the rest looked up from reference TRBV11-2 and TRBJ1-6, is EAGVAQSPRYKIIEKRQSVAFWCNPISGHATLYWYQQILGQGPKLLIQFQNNGVVDDSQLPKDRFSAERLKGVDSTLKIQPAKLEDSAVYLCASSVTGRNSPLHFGNGTRLTVT.

The rearrangement uses TRBV2 and TRBJ1-6, with 9 nucleotides matching TRBD1. The CDR3 length is 16 residues. The germline V gene encodes CDR1 SNHLY and CDR2 FYNNEI. V was pared by 4 bases and J by 4 bases, with 5 bases of the junction left unmatched. The CDR3: CASSVRDREYNSPLHF. CDR3 DNA: TGTGCCAGCAGTGTGAGGGACAGGGAATATAATTCACCCCTCCACTTT.

The chain recombines TRBV2 with TRBJ1-2; 8 nucleotides agree with TRBD1. After removal of 6 bases from V and 7 bases from J, the junction contained 10 bases not matched to a gene. The germline V gene encodes CDR1 SNHLY and CDR2 FYNNEI. There are 14 residues in the CDR3. The CDR3 protein is CASRARDRILGYTF. As DNA, the CDR3 is TGTGCCAGCAGGGCCCGGGACAGGATTCTTGGCTACACCTTC.

V and J are TRBV12-5 and TRBJ1-1; 10 nucleotides align to TRBD1. Per the germline V gene, CDR1 is LGHNT and CDR2 is FRNRAP. V lost 8 bases and J lost 7; bases outside the gene matches: 7. The CDR3 spans 13 residues. Here the CDR3 reads CASKADRGNEAFF. The CDR3 DNA follows: TGTGCTAGTAAGGCGGACAGGGGGAATGAAGCTTTCTTT.

J is TRBJ2-7 and V is TRBV14, with no clear D. Germline CDR1 reads SGHDN; CDR2 reads FVKESK. V lost 2 bases to trimming and J lost 3 bases, with 8 bases between them. This CDR3 has 13 residues. CDR3 protein: CASSQRRNYEQYF. The CDR3, as DNA: TGTGCCAGCAGCCAACGCAGAAACTACGAGCAGTACTTC.

This chain joins TRBV15 and TRBJ2-5; 7 bases map to TRBD1. Trimming took 3 bases from V and 7 from J; bases not matched to a gene: 5. Germline-derived CDR1 and CDR2 are LNHNV and YYDKDF (reference sequence). This CDR3 contains 13 residues. This CDR3 reads CATSRGTAGTQYF. DNA for the CDR3: TGTGCCACCAGCAGGGGGACAGCCGGGACCCAGTACTTC.

The table lists this clonotype with a few counts. The chain has TRBV7-9 and TRBJ1-2; D ambiguous. The V end was cut by 5 bases, the J end by 4 bases, with 11 bases between. The CDR3 has 13 residues. The germline CDR1 and CDR2 sequences are SEHNR and FQNEAQ (reference sequence). The CDR3: CASSLESPYGYTF. The DNA of the CDR3 is TGTGCCAGCAGCCTTGAGAGCCCCTATGGCTACACCTTC.

The CDR3 protein is CASRLSGFTEAFF. CDR3 in DNA: TGTGCCAGTAGGCTTTCAGGGTTCACTGAAGCTTTCTTT. The rearrangement links TRBV19 to TRBJ1-1; D possibly corresponds to TRBD1 (5 bases). CDR1 and CDR2 (germline): LNHDA, SQIVND (reference sequence). This CDR3 contains 13 residues. Trimming shortened V by 6 bases and J by 4 bases, and 12 bases separated the two germline ends.

The V and J genes are TRBV3-1 and TRBJ1-6; 8 bases fit TRBD1. The CDR3 loop spans 14 amino acids. After removal of 3 bases from V and 10 bases from J, the junction contained 5 bases not matched to a gene. The V gene's germline CDR1 is LGHDT and CDR2 YNNKEL (reference sequence). CDR3 sequence (DNA): TGTGCCAGCAGCCATGGGACAGGTCGATCACCCCTCCACTTT. It codes for CASSHGTGRSPLHF.

V and J are TRBV19 and TRBJ1-1; 7 nucleotides line up with TRBD1. The CDR3 covers 15 residues. Germline values: CDR1 LNHDA, CDR2 SQIVND (reference sequence). V trimming: 5 bases; J trimming: 0 bases; junction bases outside the gene matches: 6. This CDR3 reads CASSGPGTVNTEAFF. The CDR3 DNA reads as TGTGCCAGTAGTGGCCCGGGGACAGTGAACACTGAAGCTTTCTTT.

This clonotype was detected a few times. The chain has TRBV2 and TRBJ2-5; D might be TRBD1 (6 bases). V was cut by 6 bases and J by 5 bases, with 13 bases left in between. The CDR3 extends over 13 amino acids. Germline V gene sequence: CDR1 SNHLY, CDR2 FYNNEI. The CDR3 is CASRQGDWETQYF. The CDR3 DNA is TGTGCCAGCAGACAGGGCGACTGGGAGACCCAGTACTTC.

The V and J genes are TRBV29-1 and TRBJ2-7; 7 nucleotides line up with TRBD1. The CDR3 is made up of 14 amino acids. Trimming at V came to 1 base and at J to 2 bases, leaving 5 bases not matched to a gene. The germline V gene encodes CDR1 SQVTM and CDR2 ANQGSEA. The CDR3 DNA is TGCAGCGTTGAAGTTCCGGGACAGACCTACGAGCAGTACTTC. Translated: CSVEVPGQTYEQYF.

This clonotype was counted at least ten times. J is TRBJ1-2 and V is TRBV7-9; D is ambiguous. This CDR3 has 12 amino acids. Germline CDR1 SEHNR, CDR2 FQNEAQ (reference sequence). V lost 2 bases and J lost 6, with 7 bases in between. DNA for the CDR3: TGTGCCAGCAGCTTAAACGGGGATGGCTACACCTTC. Its translation: CASSLNGDGYTF.

This clonotype was observed a few times. This chain uses TRBV10-1 with TRBJ2-7; possible D gene TRBD1, 6 bases. V dropped 5 bases and J dropped 3 bases, with 14 bases sitting between them. CDR1 and CDR2 from the germline V gene are WNHNN and SYGVQD (reference sequence). This CDR3 is built from 14 residues. CDR3 region: CASSPTGTRYEQYF. CDR3 nucleotides: TGCGCCAGCAGTCCGACCGGGACACGCTACGAGCAGTACTTC.

The rearrangement uses TRBV20-1 and TRBJ1-2; TRBD1 aligns across 7 bases. The length of the CDR3 is 13 residues. CDR1 and CDR2 (germline): DFQATT, SNEGSKA (reference sequence). V shed 3 bases, J shed 4 bases, and the junction held 5 bases outside the gene matches. In DNA, the CDR3 is TGCAGTGCTAGGGGGTGGGACAGCTATGGCTACACCTTC. Translation gives CSARGWDSYGYTF.

This clonotype showed up just a few times. The chain carries TRBV3-1 and TRBJ2-3; TRBD2 aligns across 10 bases. This CDR3 is built from 15 residues. J lost 4 bases, V lost 3 bases, and 4 bases had no gene match. In germline, CDR1 is LGHDT, CDR2 YNNKEL (reference sequence). The CDR3, as DNA: TGTGCCAGCAGCCAGCCGGGACTAGCGCCAGATACGCAGTATTTT. Translating it yields CASSQPGLAPDTQYF.

The genes are TRBV25-1 and TRBJ2-1; no reliable D call. CDR3 length: 13 residues. CDR1 and CDR2 (germline): MGHDK, SYGVNS. CDR3 loop: CARDLRFYNEQFF. The DNA of the CDR3 is TGTGCTAGAGATCTGCGGTTCTACAATGAGCAGTTCTTC.

This clonotype has a count of ten or more. This chain uses TRBV5-1 with TRBJ2-2; TRBD1 agrees at 9 bases. CDR3 length: 14 amino acids. Germline assignment: CDR1 SGHRS and CDR2 YFSETQ. J was trimmed by 7 bases and V by 4 bases; bases with no gene match: 5. CDR3 amino acids: CASSMGQGSGELFF. For the CDR3, the DNA is TGCGCCAGCAGCATGGGACAGGGAAGCGGGGAGCTGTTTTTT.

The chain employs TRBV7-6 and TRBJ2-1; 8 bases are a match to TRBD1. CDR1 SGHVS and CDR2 FNYEAQ come from the germline V gene. The CDR3 consists of 13 residues. The junction had 4 bases not matched to a gene; V was cut back by 5 bases and J by 7 bases. The CDR3 DNA reads TGTGCCAGCAGCCAGGGGGCTGGGAATGAGCAGTTCTTC. The encoded protein is CASSQGAGNEQFF.